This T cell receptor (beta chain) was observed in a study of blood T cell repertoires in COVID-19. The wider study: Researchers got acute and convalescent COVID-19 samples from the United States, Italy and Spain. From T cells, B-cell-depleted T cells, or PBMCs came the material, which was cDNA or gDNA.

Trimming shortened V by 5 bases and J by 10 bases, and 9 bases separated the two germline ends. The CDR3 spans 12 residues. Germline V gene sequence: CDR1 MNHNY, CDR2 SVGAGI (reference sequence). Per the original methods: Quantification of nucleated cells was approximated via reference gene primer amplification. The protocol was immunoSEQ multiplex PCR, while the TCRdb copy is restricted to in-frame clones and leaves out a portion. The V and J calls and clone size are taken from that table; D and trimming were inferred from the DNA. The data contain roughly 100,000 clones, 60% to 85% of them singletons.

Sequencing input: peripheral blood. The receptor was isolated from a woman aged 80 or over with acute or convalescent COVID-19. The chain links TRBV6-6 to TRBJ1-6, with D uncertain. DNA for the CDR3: TGTGCCAGCAGTCCCCCAGGATCACCCCTCCACTTT. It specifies CASSPPGSPLHF.